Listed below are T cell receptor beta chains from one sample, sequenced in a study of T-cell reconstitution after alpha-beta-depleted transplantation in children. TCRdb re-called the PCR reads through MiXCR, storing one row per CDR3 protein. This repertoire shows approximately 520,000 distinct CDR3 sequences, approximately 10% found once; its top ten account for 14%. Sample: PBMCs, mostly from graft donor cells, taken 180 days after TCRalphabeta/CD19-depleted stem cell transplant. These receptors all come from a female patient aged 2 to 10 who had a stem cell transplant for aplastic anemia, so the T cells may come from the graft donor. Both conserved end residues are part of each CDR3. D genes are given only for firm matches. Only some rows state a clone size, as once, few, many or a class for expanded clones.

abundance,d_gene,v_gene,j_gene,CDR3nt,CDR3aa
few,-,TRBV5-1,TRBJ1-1,TGCGCCAGCAGCTTGCGGTACCAGGGGCTTGGCACTGAAGCTTTCTTT,CASSLRYQGLGTEAFF
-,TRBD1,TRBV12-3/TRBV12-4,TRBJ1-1,TGTGCCAGCAGTCCCGGACAGGGGATCACTGAAGCTTTCTTT,CASSPGQGITEAFF
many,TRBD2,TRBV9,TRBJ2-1,TGTGCCAGCAGCGATCTAGCGGGAGGGCCGGGCTACAATGAGCAGTTCTTC,CASSDLAGGPGYNEQFF
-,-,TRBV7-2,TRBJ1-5,TGTGCCAGCAGCTCACGCTTGGGGAGCAATCAGCCCCAGCATTTT,CASSSRLGSNQPQHF
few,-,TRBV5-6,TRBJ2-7,TGTGCCAGCAGCTTGGAGGGGGGGGCTGTATACGAGCAGTACTTC,CASSLEGGAVYEQYF
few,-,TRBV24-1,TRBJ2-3,TGTGCCACCCGTGGCCCGGGAGCCGGAGACACAGATACGCAGTATTTT,CATRGPGAGDTDTQYF
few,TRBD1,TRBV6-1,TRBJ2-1,TGTGCCAGCAGCCCAGACAGGGGGCGTTACCACAATGAGCAGTTCTTC,CASSPDRGRYHNEQFF
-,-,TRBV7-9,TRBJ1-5,TGTGCCAGCAGCTTAGGCAGGGATGAGATTAATCAGCCCCAGCATTTT,CASSLGRDEINQPQHF
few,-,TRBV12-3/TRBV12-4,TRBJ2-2,TGTGCCAGCACTCTCCCAGGGCCAGACACCGGGGAGCTGTTTTTT,CASTLPGPDTGELFF
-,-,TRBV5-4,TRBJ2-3,TGTGCCAGCAGCGGACATAGCACAGATACGCAGTATTTT,CASSGHSTDTQYF
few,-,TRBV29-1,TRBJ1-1,TGCAGCGTTGAAAAGGGGTGGAACACTGAAGCTTTCTTT,CSVEKGWNTEAFF
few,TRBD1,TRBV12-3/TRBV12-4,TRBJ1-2,TGTGCCAGCAGCCAACGCCACAGGGGGTACTACTATGGCTACACCTTC,CASSQRHRGYYYGYTF
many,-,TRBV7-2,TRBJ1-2,TGTGCCAGCAGCTTGCCCTCCCCTGCCGGCTACACCTTC,CASSLPSPAGYTF
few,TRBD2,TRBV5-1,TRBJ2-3,TGCGCCAGCAGCTTGGGGACTAGCGGTCCCACAGATACGCAGTATTTT,CASSLGTSGPTDTQYF
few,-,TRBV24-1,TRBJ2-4,TGTGCCACCGAGGACAGAAACATTCAGTACTTC,CATEDRNIQYF
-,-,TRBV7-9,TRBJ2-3,TGTGCCAGCAGCGGACAACAAGTTAGCACAGATACGCAGTATTTT,CASSGQQVSTDTQYF
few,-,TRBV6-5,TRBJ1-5,TGTGCCAGCAGTTACTCCGGTAGCAATCAGCCCCAGCATTTT,CASSYSGSNQPQHF
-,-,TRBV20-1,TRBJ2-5,TGCAGTGCTCTCGATCGGGGGCTCTTAGAGACCCAGTACTTC,CSALDRGLLETQYF
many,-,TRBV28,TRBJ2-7,TGTGCCAGCAGGTTGGGGTCCTACGAGCAGTACTTC,CASRLGSYEQYF
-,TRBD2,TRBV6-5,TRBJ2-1,TGTGCCAGCAGATACCAACTAGCGGGAGGGTTCAATGAGCAGTTCTTC,CASRYQLAGGFNEQFF
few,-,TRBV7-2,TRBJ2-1,TGTGCCAGCAGTTTCGGACCCCCCAATGAGCAGTTCTTC,CASSFGPPNEQFF
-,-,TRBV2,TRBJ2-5,TGTGCCAGCAAACCGGAGCAAGAGACCCAGTACTTC,CASKPEQETQYF
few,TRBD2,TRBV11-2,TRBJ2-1,TGTGCCAGCAGCTTTGCTAGCGGGAGCGATGAGCAGTTCTTC,CASSFASGSDEQFF
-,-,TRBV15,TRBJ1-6,TGTGCCACCAGCGGGGGGCATTCCTATAATTCACCCCTCCACTTT,CATSGGHSYNSPLHF
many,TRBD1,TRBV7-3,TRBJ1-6,TGTGCCAGCAGCTTAACAGGGGACAGGGGAAATTCACCCCTCCACTTT,CASSLTGDRGNSPLHF
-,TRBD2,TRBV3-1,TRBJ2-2,TGTGCCAGCAGCTTTAGCGGGAAGAACACCGGGGAGCTGTTTTTT,CASSFSGKNTGELFF
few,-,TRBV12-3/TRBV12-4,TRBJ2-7,TGTGCCAGCAGTTTTAAATACGGGGGTTACGAGCAGTACTTC,CASSFKYGGYEQYF
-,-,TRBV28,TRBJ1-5,TGTGCCAGCAGCGCACATGGGGCAAATCAGCCCCAGCATTTT,CASSAHGANQPQHF
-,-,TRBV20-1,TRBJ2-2,TGCAGTGCCGGGGACTGGAACACCGGGGAGCTGTTTTTT,CSAGDWNTGELFF
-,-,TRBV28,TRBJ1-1,TGTGCCAGCAGTTTAATAGGGGCGAGGACTGAAGCTTTCTTT,CASSLIGARTEAFF
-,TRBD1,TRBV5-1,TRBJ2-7,TGCGCCAACAGCGCCGGAACCGGGACAGGGATTAAGGCCTACGAGCAGTACTTC,CANSAGTGTGIKAYEQYF
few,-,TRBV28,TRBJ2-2,TGTGCCAGCAGTTTAATTCCCAGACTGGCAAAGGGAACCGGGGAGCTGTTTTTT,CASSLIPRLAKGTGELFF
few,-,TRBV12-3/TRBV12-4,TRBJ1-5,TGTGCCAGCAGGACCCAGCAGGGAGGCCAGCCCCAGCATTTT,CASRTQQGGQPQHF
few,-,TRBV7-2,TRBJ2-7,TGTGCCAGCAGCTTAGCTCCGGGAGAAGGGGGCGAGCAGTACTTC,CASSLAPGEGGEQYF
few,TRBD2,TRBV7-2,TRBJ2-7,TGTGCCAGCAGCTTGGGAGGGGTCTCCTACGAGCAGTACTTC,CASSLGGVSYEQYF
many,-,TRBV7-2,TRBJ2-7,TGTGCCAGCAGCTTAAAAAGGAGTTCCTACGAGCAGTACTTC,CASSLKRSSYEQYF
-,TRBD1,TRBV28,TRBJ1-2,TGTGCCGCAACGGGACAGGGGGCGCCCAACTATGGCTACACCTTC,CAATGQGAPNYGYTF
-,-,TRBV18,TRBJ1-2,TGTGCCAACTTCTTCTTCGGGAGAAATGGCTACACCTTC,CANFFFGRNGYTF
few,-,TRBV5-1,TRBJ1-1,TGCGCCAGCCGGATGACAGGGAACACTGAAGCTTTCTTT,CASRMTGNTEAFF
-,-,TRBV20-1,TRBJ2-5,TGCAGTGCTAGAGAGAACAGGGCGGAGACCCAGTACTTC,CSARENRAETQYF
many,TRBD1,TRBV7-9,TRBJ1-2,TGTGCCAGCAGCTTAGCTGACAGGGGGACCTATGGCTACACCTTC,CASSLADRGTYGYTF
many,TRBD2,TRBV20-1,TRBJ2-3,TGCAGTGCTCTATCTGCTTTAGCGGGATACACAGATACGCAGTATTTT,CSALSALAGYTDTQYF
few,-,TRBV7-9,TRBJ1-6,TGTGCCAGCAGCTTAGGTGACCGCTCGAGGTTTTCACCCCTCCACTTT,CASSLGDRSRFSPLHF